These 27 T cell receptor beta chains came from one sample sequenced in a study of memory CD4+ T cells and cytomegalovirus serostatus. Single viable CD3+CD4+CD8-CD45RO+ cells were sorted as the memory CD4+ T cells. Assay used: immunoSEQ multiplex PCR; TCRdb lists only in-frame clones, some missing. The data hold about 50,000 clones, with 82% observed a single time. The sample taken for sequencing was memory CD4+ T cells from blood. Source of these receptors: an adult in good health and CMV-seronegative.

V usage is TRBV6-4 and J usage is TRBJ1-5; 9 bases match TRBD1. The V gene's germline CDR1 is MRHNA and CDR2 SNTAGT. The CDR3 is 13 residues long. V lost 2 bases to trimming and J lost 8 bases; unmatched junction nucleotides: 1. CDR3 nucleotide sequence: TGTGCCAGCAGTGACACAGGGGGCAAGCCCCAGCATTTT. Protein product: CASSDTGGKPQHF.

This clone showed up just once. The chain couples TRBV7-7 to TRBJ2-5; TRBD1 might be the D (5 bases). The CDR3 has 13 residues. V lost 4 bases to trimming and J lost 3 bases, with 9 bases between them. Germline values: CDR1 SSHAT, CDR2 FNYEAQ (reference sequence). The CDR3 sequence is CASSWGGEETQYF. The CDR3 DNA reads as TGTGCCAGCAGCTGGGGCGGTGAAGAGACCCAGTACTTC.

The gene calls are TRBV12-5 and TRBJ1-1; TRBD1 agrees at 8 bases. This CDR3 is 16 amino acids long. V shed 4 bases and J 1 base; nucleotides not matched to a gene: 8. Germline V CDR1 and CDR2: LGHNT, FRNRAP. In DNA form, the CDR3 reads TGTGCTAGTGGTTCATCCCACGGACAGGGGAACACTGAAGCTTTCTTT. This gives the protein CASGSSHGQGNTEAFF.

This chain's CDR3 is CASSPNPGALPSTDTQYF. The CDR3 DNA follows: TGTGCCAGCAGCCCTAATCCCGGAGCTCTCCCTAGCACAGATACGCAGTATTTT. V is TRBV5-8 and J is TRBJ2-3; no reliable D call. The V end lost 4 bases, the J end lost 0 bases, and 21 bases lay between the germline ends. CDR3 length: 18 amino acids. From germline, CDR1 is SGHTS and CDR2 YDEGEE.

The chain carries TRBV28 and TRBJ2-3; D is perhaps TRBD1 or TRBD2 (5 bases each). Germline values: CDR1 MDHEN, CDR2 SYDVKM. V lost 6 bases to trimming and J lost 2 bases, with 21 bases between them. The CDR3 totals 17 residues. The chain's CDR3 is CASSISGALGNTDTQYF. CDR3 DNA: TGTGCCAGCAGCATATCCGGGGCTCTAGGAAACACAGATACGCAGTATTTT.

The chain links TRBV7-6 to TRBJ2-5; either TRBD1 or TRBD2 may supply D (6 bases each). Germline V CDR1 and CDR2: SGHVS, FNYEAQ. The V and J ends lost 5 bases and 4 bases respectively, with 20 bases between them. This CDR3 is built from 16 residues. The CDR3, as DNA: TGTGCCAGCAGCCCCCTTCTGGGGGGCGCGGGAGAGACCCAGTACTTC. This gives the protein CASSPLLGGAGETQYF.

The chain's CDR3 is CASSPSRMAGGIMNTEAFF. CDR3 nucleotide sequence: TGTGCCAGCAGCCCTAGCCGAATGGCAGGGGGTATCATGAACACTGAAGCTTTCTTT. The gene calls are TRBV7-8 and TRBJ1-1; 7 bases line up with TRBD1. The trim removed 5 bases at V and 0 bases at J, leaving 18 bases unmatched. Germline CDR1 SGHVS, CDR2 FQNEAQ. CDR3 length: 19 residues.

The V and J genes are TRBV7-9 and TRBJ1-2, with D perhaps TRBD1 (5 bases). CDR3 length equals 16 residues. Germline lookup yields CDR1 SEHNR and CDR2 FQNEAQ (reference sequence). The V and J ends lost 3 bases and 0 bases respectively, with 14 bases between them. The DNA of the CDR3 is TGTGCCAGCAGCTTGCATGGGGCCAGATCTAACTATGGCTACACCTTC. It yields the protein CASSLHGARSNYGYTF.

V gene TRBV4-2 combines with J gene TRBJ2-7; perhaps TRBD2 as D (5 bases). This CDR3 has 15 amino acids. From germline, CDR1 is LGHNA and CDR2 YNFKEQ. V lost 2 bases, J lost 3 bases, and 14 bases lay in between. The chain's CDR3 is CASSQQSSGGYEQYF. The DNA of the CDR3 is TGTGCCAGCAGCCAACAGAGCTCAGGAGGCTACGAGCAGTACTTC.

The chain links TRBV14 to TRBJ1-2; 9 positions agree with TRBD1. Trimming cost V 4 bases and J 6 bases; bases outside gene matches: 9. From germline, CDR1 is SGHDN and CDR2 FVKESK. The length of the CDR3 is 15 residues. In nucleotides, the CDR3 is TGTGCCAGCAGCCGTATCGACAGGGGGTTAGATGGCTACACCTTC. Translation gives CASSRIDRGLDGYTF.

This clone was seen more than once but under ten times. The chain recombines TRBV9 with TRBJ2-4, with TRBD1 matching over 7 bases. Germline lookup yields CDR1 SGDLS and CDR2 YYNGEE. The J segment lost 6 bases and the V segment lost 0 bases, leaving 3 bases of the junction unmatched. This CDR3 spans 14 amino acids. The CDR3: CASSVEAGGNIQYF. CDR3 DNA: TGTGCCAGCAGCGTAGAGGCAGGGGGAAACATTCAGTACTTC. Drawing the rest from reference TRBV9 and TRBJ2-4, the complete variable domain is DSGVTQTPKHLITATGQRVTLRCSPRSGDLSVYWYQQSLDQGLQFLIQYYNGEERAKGNILERFSAQQFPDLHSELNLSSLELGDSALYFCASSVEAGGNIQYFGAGTRLSVL.

The rearrangement links TRBV19 to TRBJ1-5; no reliable D call. V lost 5 bases and J lost 9, with 11 bases in between. CDR1 is LNHDA and CDR2 is SQIVND in the germline V gene (reference sequence). The CDR3 has 12 amino acids. CDR3 residues: CASSQALGPQHF. The CDR3 region has the DNA TGTGCCAGTAGTCAGGCTCTAGGGCCCCAGCATTTT.

The J gene is TRBJ1-2, the V gene TRBV13; D is uncertain. The germline gives CDR1 PRHDT, CDR2 FYEKMQ (reference sequence). The CDR3 has 12 residues. The V end lost 5 bases, the J end lost 8 bases, and 12 bases lay between the germline ends. CDR3 nucleotide sequence: TGTGCCAGCAGCCGAGGTGGGGTGGGCTACACCTTC. Its translation is CASSRGGVGYTF.

The chain carries TRBV28 and TRBJ1-2; tentative D call: TRBD1 (5 bases). The CDR3 is made up of 16 amino acids. The V gene's germline CDR1 is MDHEN and CDR2 SYDVKM. With 2 bases removed from V and 5 bases from J, the gap between germline ends came to 18 bases. CDR3 sequence (DNA): TGTGCCAGCAGTTTAGACGGGCTGAGCAGGGATTATGGCTACACCTTC. Its protein is CASSLDGLSRDYGYTF.

V is TRBV7-2 and J is TRBJ2-1, with D maybe TRBD2 (6 bases). The CDR3 sequence is 17 residues long. CDR1 and CDR2 from the germline V gene are SGHTA and FQGNSA. Between the trimmed V and J ends, which lost 5 bases and 3 bases, there was a span of 20 bases. CDR3 nucleotide sequence: TGTGCCAGCAGCCCCTACAGGAGGGAAGCCAGCTACAATGAGCAGTTCTTC. Amino acid sequence: CASSPYRREASYNEQFF. Using reference TRBV7-2 and TRBJ2-1 for the parts outside the CDR3, the full variable domain is GAGVSQSPSNKVTEKGKDVELRCDPISGHTALYWYRQSLGQGLEFLIYFQGNSAPDKSGLPSDRFSAERTGGSVSTLTIQRTQQEDSAVYLCASSPYRREASYNEQFFGPGTRLTVL.

This chain uses TRBV23-1 with TRBJ1-1, with D unresolved. TRBV23-1 falls under the ORF class, with uncertain function. The CDR3 has 15 amino acids. V was shortened by 1 base and J by 2 bases, with 11 bases between the two germline ends. In nucleotides, the CDR3 is TGCGCCAGCAGTCAATGTAGGGCCAAAAACACTGAAGCTTTCTTT. Amino acid sequence: CASSQCRAKNTEAFF.

CDR3 nucleotide sequence: TGTGCCAGCAGGGGGTCGCTGAGGAATCAGCCCCAGCATTTT. Protein: CASRGSLRNQPQHF. This sequence joins TRBV28 and TRBJ1-5; unclear D gene. The CDR3 consists of 14 residues. Germline V lookup: CDR1 MDHEN, CDR2 SYDVKM. Between the trimmed V and J ends, which lost 6 bases and 4 bases, there was a span of 13 bases.

This chain connects TRBV9 to TRBJ2-1; a weak D match, TRBD2 (6 bases). There are 16 residues in the CDR3. Germline CDR1 and CDR2: SGDLS and YYNGEE. Between the trimmed V and J ends, which lost 2 bases and 0 bases, there was a span of 12 bases. CDR3 loop: CASSVSGTPSYNEQFF. In DNA form, the CDR3 reads TGTGCCAGCAGCGTCTCCGGGACTCCCTCCTACAATGAGCAGTTCTTC.

The rearrangement joins TRBV5-1 to TRBJ1-4, with TRBD1 matching 7 bases. Germline V CDR1 and CDR2: SGHRS, YFSETQ. The CDR3 consists of 15 residues. V gave up 7 bases and J gave up 5 bases; unmatched junction bases: 11. The CDR3 region is CASAEGASQNEKLFF. The CDR3 bases are TGCGCCAGCGCTGAGGGGGCGTCACAGAATGAAAAACTGTTTTTT. The entire variable domain, with the rest obtained from reference TRBV5-1 and TRBJ1-4, is as follows: KAGVTQTPRYLIKTRGQQVTLSCSPISGHRSVSWYQQTPGQGLQFLFEYFSETQRNKGNFPGRFSGRQFSNSRSEMNVSTLELGDSALYLCASAEGASQNEKLFFGSGTQLSVL.

CDR3 region: CASSPRPPPGDTQYF. CDR3 in DNA: TGTGCCAGCAGCCCCCGGCCTCCCCCGGGAGATACGCAGTATTTT. The V call is TRBV11-3, the J call TRBJ2-3, with D hard to call. This CDR3 region has 15 residues. Germline V gene data show CDR1 as SGHNT and CDR2 as YENEEA. V lost 5 bases to trimming and J lost 5 bases, with 17 bases between them. The variable domain in full, completed from reference TRBV11-3 and TRBJ2-3, reads EAGVVQSPRYKIIEKKQPVAFWCNPISGHNTLYWYLQNLGQGPELLIRYENEEAVDDSQLPKDRFSAERLKGVDSTLKIQPAELGDSAVYLCASSPRPPPGDTQYFGPGTRLTVL.

Regarding this clone: Other DNA sequences of this sample code for an identical CDR3. V usage is TRBV29-1 and J usage is TRBJ1-2; 7 bases fit TRBD1. With V trimmed by 5 bases and J by 2 bases, 2 bases remained unmatched. CDR1 and CDR2 from the germline V gene are SQVTM and ANQGSEA. This CDR3 has 12 residues. In DNA, the CDR3 is TGCAGCGTTTCGGGACAGAACTATGGCTACACCTTC. It is translated as CSVSGQNYGYTF.

The CDR3, as DNA: TGTGCCAGTAGTCGGAGACCGGGGGTAAATCAGCCCCAGCATTTT. Its translation is CASSRRPGVNQPQHF. V and J are TRBV19 and TRBJ1-5; D possibly corresponds to TRBD1 (5 bases). Germline lookup yields CDR1 LNHDA and CDR2 SQIVND (reference sequence). Trimming shortened V by 5 bases and J by 4 bases, and 15 bases separated the two germline ends. This CDR3 is 15 amino acids long.

This clone was seen only a few times. This rearrangement joins TRBV5-1 to TRBJ2-7; TRBD1 agrees at 7 bases. V shed 0 bases, J shed 4 bases, and the junction held 4 bases outside the gene matches. CDR3 size: 14 residues. The germline gives CDR1 SGHRS, CDR2 YFSETQ. The CDR3 reads CASSLGQGRYEQYF. The CDR3 DNA is TGCGCCAGCAGCTTGGGACAGGGAAGGTACGAGCAGTACTTC.

V and J are TRBV14 and TRBJ1-3; weak D call: TRBD1 (6 bases). The germline gives CDR1 SGHDN, CDR2 FVKESK. Trimming removed 3 bases at V and 3 bases at J, with 15 bases between. This CDR3 is built from 16 residues. CDR3 bases: TGTGCCAGCAGCCAGCTCGGGACAACTCTTGGAAACACCATATATTTT. Translation: CASSQLGTTLGNTIYF.

V and J are TRBV5-1 and TRBJ2-5, with 14 bases that match TRBD2. Germline CDR1 reads SGHRS; CDR2 reads YFSETQ. J gave up 5 bases and V 4 bases, and 10 bases lay outside the gene matches. This CDR3 is built from 17 residues. Here the CDR3 DNA reads TGCGCCAGCAGCCCGGGACTAGCGGGGGCTCTTTCGGAGACCCAGTACTTC. Its protein product is CASSPGLAGALSETQYF.

This rearrangement joins TRBV11-2 to TRBJ1-1; D gene unclear. V was clipped by 1 base and J by 5 bases, with 8 bases between them. The CDR3 has 13 amino acids. Looked up from germline, CDR1 is SGHAT and CDR2 is FQNNGV. CDR3 DNA sequence: TGTGCCAGCAGCTTAGCGGGAAGAACTGAAGCTTTCTTT. It encodes CASSLAGRTEAFF.

The rearrangement uses TRBV15 and TRBJ2-1; 11 nucleotides agree with TRBD1. Germline CDR1 LNHNV, CDR2 YYDKDF (reference sequence). This CDR3 region has 15 residues. Unmatched junction bases numbered 3, after V lost 1 base and J lost 7 bases. The CDR3 coding sequence is TGTGCCACCAGCAGAGTGGGACAGGGGGTAAATGAGCAGTTCTTC. It encodes CATSRVGQGVNEQFF.